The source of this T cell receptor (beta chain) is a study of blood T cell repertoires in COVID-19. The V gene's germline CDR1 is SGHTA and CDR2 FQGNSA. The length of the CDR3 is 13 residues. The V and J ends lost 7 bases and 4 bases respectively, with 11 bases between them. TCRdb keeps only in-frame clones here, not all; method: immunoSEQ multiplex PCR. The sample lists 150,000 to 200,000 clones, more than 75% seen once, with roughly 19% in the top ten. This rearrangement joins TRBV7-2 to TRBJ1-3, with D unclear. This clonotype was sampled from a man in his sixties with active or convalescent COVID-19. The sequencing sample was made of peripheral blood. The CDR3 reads CASTARVGNTIYF. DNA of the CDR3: TGTGCCAGCACCGCCCGGGTAGGAAACACCATATATTTT. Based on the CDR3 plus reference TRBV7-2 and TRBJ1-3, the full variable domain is GAGVSQSPSNKVTEKGKDVELRCDPISGHTALYWYRQSLGQGLEFLIYFQGNSAPDKSGLPSDRFSAERTGGSVSTLTIQRTQQEDSAVYLCASTARVGNTIYFGEGSWLTVV.